Following are 8 T cell receptor beta chains from one sample sequenced in a study of patients and donors after allogeneic stem cell transplantation. One entry per CDR3 protein results from TCRdb running MiXCR on the RT-PCR reads. This table has about 960,000 distinct CDR3 sequences, approximately 18% appearing once. Sequences were obtained from blood, either unsorted or a sorted T cell fraction (not recorded which). Receptors were obtained from a human donor who was either an allogeneic HSCT recipient or a stem cell or donor lymphocyte infusion donor (not recorded which). It is not recorded whose cells these are; they may come from a transplant donor.

This clonotype showed up just a few times. J is TRBJ2-5 and V is TRBV29-1; D is unclear. CDR3 length: 13 residues. Per the germline V gene, CDR1 is SQVTM and CDR2 is ANQGSEA. The V gene lost 7 bases and the J gene lost 4 bases, with 16 bases spanning the gap. The CDR3 sequence is CSGPRSGRETQYF. The CDR3 bases are TGCAGCGGCCCTAGGTCAGGTCGAGAGACCCAGTACTTC.

This clonotype showed up just a few times. The chain joins TRBV5-1 to TRBJ2-3; D unresolved. The V gene lost 0 bases and the J gene lost 2 bases, with 10 bases spanning the gap. This CDR3 is 15 amino acids long. CDR1 and CDR2 from the germline V gene are SGHRS and YFSETQ. CDR3 in amino acids: CASSLAPVSTDTQYF. The CDR3 bases are TGCGCCAGCAGCTTGGCCCCAGTGTCCACAGATACGCAGTATTTT.

The chain recombines TRBV5-1 with TRBJ1-5; the match to TRBD1 covers 10 bases. CDR1 and CDR2 from the germline V gene are SGHRS and YFSETQ. The CDR3 runs 15 residues. The V gene end was trimmed by 2 bases and the J gene end by 3 bases; junction bases not matched to a gene: 2. This CDR3 reads CASSFGTGDNQPQHF. The CDR3 DNA follows: TGCGCCAGCAGCTTCGGGACAGGGGACAATCAGCCCCAGCATTTT.

The rearrangement uses TRBV12-3 or TRBV12-4 and TRBJ1-5; 7 nucleotides match TRBD1. With V trimmed by 6 bases and J by 4 bases, 6 bases remained unmatched. CDR3 length: 14 residues. The CDR3 is CASRQGTGNQPQHF. The CDR3, as DNA: TGTGCCAGCAGACAGGGGACGGGTAATCAGCCCCAGCATTTT.

In the case of this clonotype: Because it lacks the conserved phenylalanine or tryptophan at the end, this CDR3 is likely a read error. No DNA is shown, since the ends of the CDR3 on it are uncertain; the CDR3 is the one TCRdb lists. The chain has TRBV15 and TRBJ2-4. 9 amino acids form the CDR3, both terminal residues included. CDR1 and CDR2 from the germline V gene are LNHNV and YYDKDF (reference sequence). The CDR3 is CATSRSGSV.

There are many counts of this clonotype. V is TRBV6-1 and J is TRBJ2-5; the D gene is possibly TRBD1 (6 bases). Deletions cut 6 bases from V and 4 bases from J, with 12 bases between. The CDR3 length is 13 residues. Looked up from germline, CDR1 is MNHNS and CDR2 is SASEGT. The CDR3 DNA reads TGTGCCAGCAGCCCCCTAGGGGGAGAGACCCAGTACTTC. Protein product: CASSPLGGETQYF.

This clonotype occurred many times. This chain joins TRBV12-3 or TRBV12-4 and TRBJ2-7; 7 bases are a match to TRBD1. J lost 5 bases, V lost 3 bases, and 4 bases had no gene match. The CDR3 length is 13 residues. CDR3 bases: TGTGCCAGCAGTTTGGTACAGGGGCACGAGCAGTACTTC. Amino acid sequence: CASSLVQGHEQYF.

The chain is built from TRBV9 and TRBJ2-3, with D perhaps TRBD1 or TRBD2 (5 bases each). Trimming took off 4 bases at V and 1 base at J, with 16 bases between the two ends. The length of the CDR3 is 16 residues. The germline gives CDR1 SGDLS, CDR2 YYNGEE. In DNA form, the CDR3 reads TGTGCCAGCAGCTTGAGAGCCTTGGGGGGCACAGATACGCAGTATTTT. Translated: CASSLRALGGTDTQYF.